The entry that follows covers one T cell receptor (beta chain) sequence. The antigen remains undetermined. CDR1 is MNHEY and CDR2 is SVGAGI in the germline V gene. V lost 6 bases to trimming and J lost 6 bases; unmatched junction nucleotides: 5. The CDR3 extends over 13 amino acids. This record comes from a study of regulatory T cells. Regarding the study as a whole: Regulatory T cells showed the strongest V-J pair restriction and V/J gene skewing among patient repertoires. In CD3G-deficient patients, conventional CD4+ T cells were enriched for hydrophobic CDR3 residues at positions 6 and 7.

Primers: 52 TRBV forward and 13 TRBJ reverse. Profiling relied on immunoSEQ multiplex PCR, and the TCRdb table lists in-frame clones only, not all of them. There are some 30,000 clones in the sample; roughly 93% occur only once, and over 0.85% lies in the top ten. Every patient with CD3G deficiency had evidence of autoimmunity. Patients, 2 to 39 years old, had expanded memory T-cell proportions. Sorting split CD4+ cells into CD25-high CD127-low Tregs and CD25-low CD127-high conventional T cells. The genes are TRBV6-5 and TRBJ1-1, with TRBD1 identical over 9 bases. The sequence was collected from a child aged 2-15 years with CD3G deficiency. The specimen was conventional CD4+ T cells sorted from blood. The CDR3 nucleotides read TGTGCCAGCAGCTTTACAGGGGGCTCTGAAGCTTTCTTT. Its translation is CASSFTGGSEAFF.